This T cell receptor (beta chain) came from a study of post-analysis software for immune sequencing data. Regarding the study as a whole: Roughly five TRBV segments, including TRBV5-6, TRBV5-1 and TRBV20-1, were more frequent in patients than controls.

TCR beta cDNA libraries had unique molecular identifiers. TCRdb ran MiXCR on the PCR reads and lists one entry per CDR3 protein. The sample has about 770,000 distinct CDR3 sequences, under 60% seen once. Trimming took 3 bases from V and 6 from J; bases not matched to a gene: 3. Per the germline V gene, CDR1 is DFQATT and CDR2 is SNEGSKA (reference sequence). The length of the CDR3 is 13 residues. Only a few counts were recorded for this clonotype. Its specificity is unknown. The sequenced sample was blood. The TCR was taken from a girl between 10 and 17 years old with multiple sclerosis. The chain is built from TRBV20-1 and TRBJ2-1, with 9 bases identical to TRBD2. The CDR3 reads CSARLAGPNEQFF. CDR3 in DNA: TGCAGTGCTAGGCTAGCGGGGCCCAATGAGCAGTTCTTC.